This entry features one T cell receptor (beta chain) sequence. Its target is unknown. This record belongs to a study of CXCR3-negative and CXCR3-positive naive CD8 T cells. Findings of the study overall: Cryopreserved cells showed partially decreased CXCR3 expression, and most assays used fresh PBMCs. In naive cells, CXCR3-negative and CXCR3-positive subsets had similar TRBV-TRBJ usage; memory cells differed. CXCR3-negative naive cells had less hydrophobic TRB CDR3s than did CXCR3-positive naive cells.

It was by 5' RACE with UMI labels that the TRB cDNA libraries were prepared. TCRdb processed the 5' RACE reads again and assigns one entry to each CDR3 protein, with no DNA. The table for this sample gives over 70,000 distinct CDR3 sequences. The sorting of each CD8+ T cell subset was done in triplicate, at 250,000 to 300,000 cells each. Sequencing input: naive CXCR3+ CD8+ T cells from blood. Stated subset: CD45RO-CCR7+CD27+CD95- naive CD8+ T cells expressing CXCR3 (TNR3+). This receptor was identified in a human donor in good health. Some clones in this sample may be carry-over from other donors' samples.

CDR3 sequence reads: CASSAPGTAKETQYF. The rearrangement uses TRBV2 and TRBJ2-5; the TRBD1 assignment by TCRdb is unverifiable without DNA. This CDR3 is built from 15 residues. Germline values: CDR1 SNHLY, CDR2 FYNNEI.